The clone carrying this TCR beta chain was counted many times. Its antigen remains unknown. These data originate in a study of T-cell reconstitution after alpha-beta-depleted transplantation in children. Between the trimmed V and J ends, which lost 4 bases and 0 bases, there was a span of 21 bases. From germline, CDR1 is MNHEY and CDR2 SMNVEV (reference sequence). The CDR3 length is 18 residues. Study conclusions and caveats: Day-60 TCRbeta diversity that was high in some patients was derived from surviving recipient T cells and thymic progenitors. It was reported that alpha-beta T cells came from several hundred expanded graft clones (about two months after transplant). From newly produced T cells came most of the T-cell counts and diversity one year after transplant.

TCRbeta library construction was performed incorporating unique molecular identifiers. Via MiXCR, TCRdb re-called the PCR reads, giving one row per CDR3 protein. The data show under 850,000 distinct CDR3 sequences, around 12% seen once. Sequences were derived from PBMCs, sampled before TCRalphabeta/CD19-depleted stem cell transplant. This chain uses TRBV27 with TRBJ1-2; D gene ambiguous. This clonotype originated in a girl aged 2-10 years with congenital amegakaryocytic thrombocytopenia, due to receive a stem cell transplant. As DNA, the CDR3 is TGTGCCAGCAGTTCAGGCCATTCGGGCAGACACACTAACTATGGCTACACCTTC. Encoded protein: CASSSGHSGRHTNYGYTF.